The TCR beta chain under discussion was sequenced for a study of Ad26.COV2.S vaccination and SARS-CoV-2 variants. The protocol was immunoSEQ multiplex PCR, while the TCRdb copy is restricted to in-frame clones and leaves out a portion. The table has about 220,000 clones, around nine tenths seen once. Treatment of the sample: some 20 received Ad26.COV2.S at low or high dose, single or two shots; 5 received placebo; per-sample allocation not given. Vaccine and placebo recipients were sampled on day 63 after the first injection. J lost 6 bases, V lost 3 bases, and 12 bases had no gene match. The CDR3 has 18 residues. The germline V gene has CDR1 MNHNS and CDR2 SASEGT.

The sequencing used peripheral blood, collected in a trial of Ad26.COV2.S vaccine versus placebo. This chain uses TRBV6-1 with TRBJ2-3, with 13 bases lining up with TRBD2. The clonotype originates from a person aged 18 to 65 who received the Ad26.COV2.S COVID-19 vaccine or a placebo. CDR3 sequence reads: CASSDPGLAGVDSDTQYF. The CDR3 region has the DNA TGTGCCAGCAGTGATCCCGGACTAGCGGGAGTAGATTCGGATACGCAGTATTTT.